The following is a T cell receptor beta chain sequence with its context. This clone was observed a single time. Its recognized antigen is unknown. Base qualities were left out, and no much larger clone turns up one base away. CDR1 LNHDA and CDR2 SQIVND are derived from the germline V gene (reference sequence). Including cysteine and phenylalanine, the CDR3 has 11 amino acids. Just the 33-base CDR3 DNA is kept, in frame starting at base 1. A distance of 10 bases separates the germline ends of V and J, which lose 4 bases and 10 bases respectively. For sequencing of the TCRbeta CDR3 region, genomic DNA was extracted from the sorted cells. The immunoSEQ Assay was used for sequencing of TCRbeta CDR3 regions. TCRdb carries this immuneACCESS record with in-frame sequences only. Its versions omit some clonotypes, under half of them owing to an unresolved V gene in the studies checked, with the rest unexplained. The sample profile shows 30,000 to 40,000 clones; approximately 90% of them were found once. The ten biggest clones cover roughly 25% of the sample.

This specimen belongs to a study of OX40 agonist ivuxolimab in advanced cancers. Some background on the complete study: Ivuxolimab was a fully human IgG2 agonistic monoclonal antibody targeting the costimulatory receptor OX40 (CD134). Of the 50 to 55 patients in dose escalation, about 19 had hepatocellular carcinoma, some 15 had melanoma, 9 had renal cell carcinoma and 9 had head and neck cancer. Patients were allowed to have had prior anti-PD-1, anti-PD-L1 or anti-CTLA-4 therapy, and around 43% of the dose-escalation patients had been treated with checkpoint inhibitors. Three dose-escalation patients achieved partial responses, one with hepatocellular carcinoma and two with cutaneous melanoma. Intravenous ivuxolimab was administered to patients every 2 weeks at six dose levels: 0.01, 0.1, 0.3, 1.5, 3 and 10 mg/kg. The monotherapy dose-escalation portion (N ≈ 57 patients) of the phase I ivuxolimab trial is reported in the paper. The dose-escalation cohort was approximately 83% male with a mean age of about 60 years, ranging from roughly 23 to 90. Peripheral TCRbeta sequencing aimed to test whether ivuxolimab altered TCR sequence diversity and caused clonal T-cell expansion. Here is what the overall study found, with its caveats: Antigen specificity was not determined for the clonally expanded peripheral T cells. At doses from 0.1 to 3.0 mg/kg, clonal expansion was seen in both CD4+ and CD8+ blood T cells between baseline and week 6. After ivuxolimab, more expanded clones were found on average in CD8+ T cells than in CD4+ T cells. Low levels of normalized T-cell clonal expansion were also seen in some nonresponding patients. In the 0.1-3.0 mg/kg groups, partial responders had among the lowest normalized peripheral clonal expansion, particularly in CD8+ T cells.

The trial excluded patients who had a history of autoimmune disease or who were on systemic immunosuppression. Peripheral blood for TCR sequencing was drawn from every dose cohort at baseline, at cycle 4 day 1 and at cycle 7 day 1. Samples came from an open-label, multicenter, first-in-human phase I dose-escalation trial of ivuxolimab. Adults with locally advanced or metastatic melanoma, renal cell, hepatocellular, or head and neck squamous cell carcinoma were enrolled in the trial. Before TCR sequencing, CD4+ T cells and CD8+ T cells from peripheral blood were sorted into separate populations. This clonotype was obtained from an adult with an advanced solid tumor such as melanoma, head and neck, liver or kidney cancer. Here the sequenced sample was CD4+ or CD8+ T cells sorted from blood, taken in a trial of the OX40 agonist ivuxolimab. Recombination linked TRBV19 to TRBJ1-2; TRBD1 is possibly the D segment (6 matching bases). The sequenced DNA: TGTGCCAGTAGTACCGGACAGCACTACACCTTC. Translated, this is CASSTGQHYTF.